This TCR beta chain was captured by sequencing in a study of T-cell reconstitution after alpha-beta-depleted transplantation in children (dated by TCRdb to about 2016). For the study in its entirety: T-cell immune reconstitution after TCRalphabeta/CD19-depleted allogeneic hematopoietic cell transplantation in children was quantitatively tracked in the study by means of TCR repertoire profiling.

Findings and caveats that apply to the study as a whole: The apparently early recovery of alphabetaT-cell counts about two months after transplant reportedly depended on only several hundred rapidly expanded clones that came from non-depleted graft cells. In some patients, the high TCRbeta diversity seen at day 60 was put down to recipient T cells and intrathymic progenitors that had survived conditioning. Over the following months the frequencies of hyperexpanded clones went down, and after one year T-cell counts and TCRbeta diversity were mostly credited to newly produced T cells.

This clonotype was seen at least ten times. Its binding antigen is unknown. No much larger clonotype is one base removed from it; base qualities were not supplied. This specimen's treatment or condition label, per the study, means: allogeneic hematopoietic cell transplantation with graft depleted of TCRalphabeta T cells and CD19 B cells. Transplant recipients were children who received TCRalphabeta/CD19-depleted allogeneic hematopoietic cell grafts. After removal of 3 bases from V and 13 bases from J, the junction retains 11 bases not matched to a gene. The CDR3 holds 14 amino acids from the cysteine to the phenylalanine. The kept DNA is CDR3 alone, 42 bases in frame from the first base. Looking up the germline V gene (reference sequence) yields CDR1 DFQATT and CDR2 SNEGSKA. Library preparation employed PCR. The run used an Illumina HiSeq 2500. Molecular barcoding was employed in the preparation of TCR libraries, with unique molecular identifiers being used to normalize TCRbeta repertoire quantification. TCRdb passed the public sequencing reads through fastp at Q25 and MiXCR, retaining productive beta sequences. One record per CDR3 amino acid sequence lists the most common genes and DNA. This sample lists approximately 290,000 distinct CDR3 sequences; roughly 11% were detected once. Clones ranked in the top ten supply around 20% of the sample.

Sequencing used peripheral blood, obtained 180 days after TCRalphabeta/CD19-depleted stem cell transplant. The chain joins TRBV20-1 to TRBJ1-6; the central 8 bases match TRBD1. The TCR was taken from a male patient aged 2-15 years who had a stem cell transplant for chronic granulomatous disease, so the T cells may come from the graft donor. The DNA reads as follows: TGCAGTGCTAGCCGAACAGGGGGTAGCAGGCCCCTCCACTTT. This gives the protein CSASRTGGSRPLHF.